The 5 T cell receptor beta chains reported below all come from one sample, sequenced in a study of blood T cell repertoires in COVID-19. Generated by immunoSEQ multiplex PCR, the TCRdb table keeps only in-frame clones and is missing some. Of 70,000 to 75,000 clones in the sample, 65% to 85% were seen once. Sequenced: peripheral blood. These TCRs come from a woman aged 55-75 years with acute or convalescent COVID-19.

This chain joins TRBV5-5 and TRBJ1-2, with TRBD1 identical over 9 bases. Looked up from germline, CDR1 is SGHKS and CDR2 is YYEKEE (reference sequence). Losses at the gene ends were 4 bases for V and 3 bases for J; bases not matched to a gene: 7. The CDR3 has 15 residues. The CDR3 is CASSGTRDRDYGYTF. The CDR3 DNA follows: TGTGCCAGCAGCGGAACTCGGGACAGGGACTATGGCTACACCTTC.

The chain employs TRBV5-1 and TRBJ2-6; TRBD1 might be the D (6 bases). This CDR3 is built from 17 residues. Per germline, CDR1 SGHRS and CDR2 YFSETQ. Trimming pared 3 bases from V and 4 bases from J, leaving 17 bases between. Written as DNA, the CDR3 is TGCGCCAGCAGCTACCCGCTGGGGGCGATCGGGGCCAACGTCCTGACTTTC. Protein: CASSYPLGAIGANVLTF.

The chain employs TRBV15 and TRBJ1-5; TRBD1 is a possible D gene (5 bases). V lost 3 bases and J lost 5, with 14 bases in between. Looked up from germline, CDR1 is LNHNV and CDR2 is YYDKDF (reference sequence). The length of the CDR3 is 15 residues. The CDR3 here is CATSSFTGTHQPQHF. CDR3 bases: TGTGCCACCAGCAGCTTCACAGGAACTCATCAGCCCCAGCATTTT.

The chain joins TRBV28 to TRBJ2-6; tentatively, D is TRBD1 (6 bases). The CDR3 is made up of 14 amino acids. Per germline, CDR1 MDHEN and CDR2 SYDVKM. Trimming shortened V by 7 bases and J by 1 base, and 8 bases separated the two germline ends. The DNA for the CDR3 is TGTGCCAGCATCACAGGGTCTGGGGCCAACGTCCTGACTTTC. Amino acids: CASITGSGANVLTF.

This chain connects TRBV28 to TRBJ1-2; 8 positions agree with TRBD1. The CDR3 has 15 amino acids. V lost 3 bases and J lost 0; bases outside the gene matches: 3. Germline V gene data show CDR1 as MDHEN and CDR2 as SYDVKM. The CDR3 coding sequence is TGTGCCAGCAGTTTTCCGGACAGGGCTAACTATGGCTACACCTTC. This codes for CASSFPDRANYGYTF.